A selection of T cell receptor beta chains follows, all from one sample in a study of CD8 T cells in ankylosing spondylitis. TCRdb called the 5' RACE reads again in MiXCR, with one record for every CDR3 protein. The sample holds 250,000 to 400,000 distinct CDR3 sequences, roughly 12% seen once. The sample was blood, either unsorted or a sorted T cell fraction (not recorded which). Receptor source: a female donor with ankylosing spondylitis or in good health (not recorded which). CDR3s include the opening cysteine and the closing phenylalanine or tryptophan. D genes are given only for firm matches. Clone size is stated in some rows and not others, as once, few, many or a class when expanded.

D gene: .
J gene: TRBJ2-1
V gene: TRBV5-5
clone size: many
CDR3 DNA: TGTGCCACCACTTTCCGACTAGAGCGCTACAATGAGCAGTTCTTC
CDR3 protein: CATTFRLERYNEQFF

D gene: TRBD2
J gene: TRBJ2-5
V gene: TRBV5-1
clone size: many
CDR3 DNA: TGCGCCAGCAGCGTAGCGGGATCCCAAGAGACCCAGTACTTC
CDR3 protein: CASSVAGSQETQYF

D gene: TRBD1
J gene: TRBJ1-5
V gene: TRBV6-1
clone size: .
CDR3 DNA: TGTGCCAATCATAAGGGAACAGGGGGTAATCAGCCCCAGCATTTT
CDR3 protein: CANHKGTGGNQPQHF

D gene: .
J gene: TRBJ2-3
V gene: TRBV11-2
clone size: many
CDR3 DNA: TGTGCCAGCAGCTTAGGTCCCGCAGATACGCAGTATTTT
CDR3 protein: CASSLGPADTQYF

D gene: .
J gene: TRBJ1-2
V gene: TRBV6-5
clone size: .
CDR3 DNA: TGTGCCAGCACAAAGACCGGGACGGGGAGAATTTATGGCTACACCTTC
CDR3 protein: CASTKTGTGRIYGYTF

D gene: .
J gene: TRBJ2-2
V gene: TRBV30
clone size: few
CDR3 DNA: TGTGCCTGGAGTATTCAGGGGAGTACCGGGGAGCTGTTTTTT
CDR3 protein: CAWSIQGSTGELFF

D gene: TRBD1
J gene: TRBJ2-7
V gene: TRBV18
clone size: few
CDR3 DNA: TGTGCCAGCTCACCTAAGGGACAGGCCAACTCCTACGAGCAGTACTTC
CDR3 protein: CASSPKGQANSYEQYF

D gene: TRBD1
J gene: TRBJ2-7
V gene: TRBV12-3/TRBV12-4
clone size: few
CDR3 DNA: TGTGCCAGCAGTTTATGGGGGACAGGGATGTTCGAGCAGTACTTC
CDR3 protein: CASSLWGTGMFEQYF

D gene: TRBD1
J gene: TRBJ2-2
V gene: TRBV24-1
clone size: many
CDR3 DNA: TGTGCCACCAGTGATGCTCCGGGACAGGGGTTGAACACCGGGGAGCTGTTTTTT
CDR3 protein: CATSDAPGQGLNTGELFF

D gene: TRBD1
J gene: TRBJ1-4
V gene: TRBV20-1
clone size: many
CDR3 DNA: TGCAGTGCTAGAGATCCTAAGGGGGCTCTGTTTTTT
CDR3 protein: CSARDPKGALFF

D gene: TRBD1
J gene: TRBJ2-1
V gene: TRBV12-3/TRBV12-4
clone size: many
CDR3 DNA: TGTGCCAGCAGGGCCCCCGGGACAGGGCCACACAATGAGCAGTTCTTC
CDR3 protein: CASRAPGTGPHNEQFF

D gene: .
J gene: TRBJ1-5
V gene: TRBV12-5
clone size: many
CDR3 DNA: TGTGCTAGTGGAAGGGGGGAGACTGGTCAGCCCCAGCATTTT
CDR3 protein: CASGRGETGQPQHF

D gene: TRBD1
J gene: TRBJ2-1
V gene: TRBV5-8
clone size: .
CDR3 DNA: TGTGCCAGCAGCCCGGGGACAGATTACAATGAGCAGTTCTTC
CDR3 protein: CASSPGTDYNEQFF

D gene: .
J gene: TRBJ1-1
V gene: TRBV27
clone size: many
CDR3 DNA: TGTGCCAGCACGACCCATGGGGGGTACACTGAAGCTTTCTTT
CDR3 protein: CASTTHGGYTEAFF

D gene: .
J gene: TRBJ2-3
V gene: TRBV10-1
clone size: .
CDR3 DNA: TGCGCCAGCAGTGAGTCGTCGAGGGCAGATACGCAGTATTTT
CDR3 protein: CASSESSRADTQYF

D gene: TRBD2
J gene: TRBJ2-3
V gene: TRBV20-1
clone size: .
CDR3 DNA: TGCAGTGCTGGTGGGGCTAGCGGGAGCAGTGATACGCAGTATTTT
CDR3 protein: CSAGGASGSSDTQYF

D gene: TRBD1
J gene: TRBJ1-2
V gene: TRBV20-1
clone size: many
CDR3 DNA: TGCAGTGCTATTGGGACAGAAGGGCTAAACTATGGCTACACCTTC
CDR3 protein: CSAIGTEGLNYGYTF

D gene: .
J gene: TRBJ1-1
V gene: TRBV5-1
clone size: many
CDR3 DNA: TGCGCCAGCAGCTCCCGACCTGGGACTTTATCGACTGAAGCTTTCTTT
CDR3 protein: CASSSRPGTLSTEAFF

D gene: TRBD1
J gene: TRBJ2-5
V gene: TRBV20-1
clone size: many
CDR3 DNA: TGCAGTGCTACCGACAGGGGTCAGACCCAGTACTTC
CDR3 protein: CSATDRGQTQYF

D gene: .
J gene: TRBJ2-2
V gene: TRBV5-1
clone size: many
CDR3 DNA: TGCGCCAGCAGCTTCGGGTCTCAAACCGGGGAGCTGTTTTTT
CDR3 protein: CASSFGSQTGELFF

D gene: TRBD1
J gene: TRBJ1-2
V gene: TRBV15
clone size: few
CDR3 DNA: TGTGCCACCAGCAGAGACCCTGACCCGACAGGGTTCTATGGCTACACCTTC
CDR3 protein: CATSRDPDPTGFYGYTF

D gene: .
J gene: TRBJ2-7
V gene: TRBV27
clone size: many
CDR3 DNA: TGTGCCAGCAGTAAAGACAGCTCCTACGAGCAGTACTTC
CDR3 protein: CASSKDSSYEQYF

D gene: .
J gene: TRBJ2-2
V gene: TRBV6-2/TRBV6-3
clone size: many
CDR3 DNA: TGTGCCAGCAGTTACTCGACAGGATTCACCTCGAACACCGGGGAGCTGTTTTTT
CDR3 protein: CASSYSTGFTSNTGELFF

D gene: .
J gene: TRBJ2-5
V gene: TRBV10-3
clone size: many
CDR3 DNA: TGTGCCATCAGTGCGGAGGTCGGGGAGACCCAGTACTTC
CDR3 protein: CAISAEVGETQYF

D gene: .
J gene: TRBJ1-4
V gene: TRBV15
clone size: many
CDR3 DNA: TGTGCCACCAGCCCCCGTGGTGAGGCACATGAAAAACTGTTTTTT
CDR3 protein: CATSPRGEAHEKLFF

D gene: TRBD2
J gene: TRBJ2-7
V gene: TRBV11-2
clone size: many
CDR3 DNA: TGTGCCAGCAGTCGACTAGCGGGGAGCTCCTACGAGCAGTACTTC
CDR3 protein: CASSRLAGSSYEQYF

D gene: TRBD1
J gene: TRBJ2-3
V gene: TRBV7-9
clone size: few
CDR3 DNA: TGTGCCAGCAGCCCCCGGGGACAGGGGGCATTGGTAGATACGCAGTATTTT
CDR3 protein: CASSPRGQGALVDTQYF

D gene: .
J gene: TRBJ2-2
V gene: TRBV4-3
clone size: many
CDR3 DNA: TGCGCCAGCAGCTACTCGAAAAACACCGGGGAGCTGTTTTTT
CDR3 protein: CASSYSKNTGELFF

D gene: .
J gene: TRBJ2-7
V gene: TRBV12-3/TRBV12-4
clone size: many
CDR3 DNA: TGTGCCAGCAGTTTTCGGGACGGCTCAAACGAGCAGTACTTC
CDR3 protein: CASSFRDGSNEQYF

D gene: .
J gene: TRBJ2-7
V gene: TRBV20-1
clone size: many
CDR3 DNA: TGCAGTGCTAGAGCCCTACTAGGCTACGAGCAGTACTTC
CDR3 protein: CSARALLGYEQYF

D gene: TRBD1
J gene: TRBJ1-1
V gene: TRBV2
clone size: .
CDR3 DNA: TGTGCCATCTGTTATACTTTACCGGGACAGGGGGCTGGGGACACTGAAGCTTTCTTT
CDR3 protein: CAICYTLPGQGAGDTEAFF

D gene: .
J gene: TRBJ2-1
V gene: TRBV5-1
clone size: many
CDR3 DNA: TGCGCCAGCAGCTTGTTCACAATGAACAATGAGCAGTTCTTC
CDR3 protein: CASSLFTMNNEQFF

D gene: .
J gene: TRBJ1-5
V gene: TRBV5-5
clone size: many
CDR3 DNA: TGTGCCAGCAGCTTGGGGACAGCTTTAAATCAGCCCCAGCATTTT
CDR3 protein: CASSLGTALNQPQHF

D gene: .
J gene: TRBJ2-5
V gene: TRBV28
clone size: .
CDR3 DNA: TGTGCCAGCAAAGGGAGCGGAAGCCAAGAGACCCAGTACTTC
CDR3 protein: CASKGSGSQETQYF

D gene: .
J gene: TRBJ2-1
V gene: TRBV5-5
clone size: .
CDR3 DNA: TGTGCCAGCAGGATCAGGATGAAGTACAATGAGCAGTTCTTC
CDR3 protein: CASRIRMKYNEQFF

D gene: .
J gene: TRBJ2-2
V gene: TRBV12-3/TRBV12-4
clone size: .
CDR3 DNA: TGTGTCAGCAGTTTAGAGACACCTTTGGCCGGGGAGCTGTTTTTT
CDR3 protein: CVSSLETPLAGELFF

D gene: TRBD1
J gene: TRBJ1-2
V gene: TRBV7-2
clone size: many
CDR3 DNA: TGTGCCAGCAGCTCCTCGGGGACAGACAACTATGGCTACACCTTC
CDR3 protein: CASSSSGTDNYGYTF

D gene: .
J gene: TRBJ2-2
V gene: TRBV6-2/TRBV6-3
clone size: .
CDR3 DNA: TGTGCCAGCAGTCGGGACTGGATAAACACCGGGGAGCTGTTTTTT
CDR3 protein: CASSRDWINTGELFF

D gene: TRBD1
J gene: TRBJ2-1
V gene: TRBV3-1
clone size: .
CDR3 DNA: TGTGCCAGCAGCCAGGGGACAGGGGCGAATGAGCAGTTCTTC
CDR3 protein: CASSQGTGANEQFF

D gene: TRBD2
J gene: TRBJ2-3
V gene: TRBV20-1
clone size: many
CDR3 DNA: TGCAGTGCCAAAAACCCGATGGGGGGGGAAAGCTGGTCAGTGGCAGATACGCAGTATTTT
CDR3 protein: CSAKNPMGGESWSVADTQYF

D gene: TRBD1
J gene: TRBJ1-1
V gene: TRBV20-1
clone size: many
CDR3 DNA: TGCAGTGCTAGAGATACAGGGGGCGACTACACTGAAGCTTTCTTT
CDR3 protein: CSARDTGGDYTEAFF

D gene: .
J gene: TRBJ1-6
V gene: TRBV11-1
clone size: .
CDR3 DNA: TGTGCCAGCAGCTTAGGATTCGGAGGACCGTCAAATAATTCACCCCTCCACTTT
CDR3 protein: CASSLGFGGPSNNSPLHF

D gene: .
J gene: TRBJ2-1
V gene: TRBV9
clone size: many
CDR3 DNA: TGTGCCAGCAGCTGGGGTGAGAGTGAGCAGTTCTTC
CDR3 protein: CASSWGESEQFF

D gene: .
J gene: TRBJ2-1
V gene: TRBV20-1
clone size: many
CDR3 DNA: TGCAGTGCCCAAGGGGGGGTTGGGGGTTACAATGAGCAGTTCTTC
CDR3 protein: CSAQGGVGGYNEQFF

D gene: TRBD2
J gene: TRBJ2-3
V gene: TRBV20-1
clone size: few
CDR3 DNA: TGCAGTGCTAGCAAGACTAGCGGGAATACGCAGTATTTT
CDR3 protein: CSASKTSGNTQYF

D gene: .
J gene: TRBJ2-5
V gene: TRBV12-5
clone size: many
CDR3 DNA: TGTGCTAGTGCGAGAGTAGGGCAAGAGACCCAGTACTTC
CDR3 protein: CASARVGQETQYF

D gene: TRBD2
J gene: TRBJ2-2
V gene: TRBV29-1
clone size: many
CDR3 DNA: TGCAGCGCTACGGGGGGGACAAGCGTGGCTCTCACCGGGGAGCTGTTTTTT
CDR3 protein: CSATGGTSVALTGELFF

D gene: TRBD2
J gene: TRBJ2-1
V gene: TRBV20-1
clone size: .
CDR3 DNA: TGCAGTGCCATAGCGGGAGGTTCCCACAATGAGCAGTTCTTC
CDR3 protein: CSAIAGGSHNEQFF

D gene: .
J gene: TRBJ1-6
V gene: TRBV10-3
clone size: few
CDR3 DNA: TGTGCCATCAGTGAGTCTCGTGTTGCCAGGAGATCACCCCTCCACTTT
CDR3 protein: CAISESRVARRSPLHF

D gene: .
J gene: TRBJ1-2
V gene: TRBV7-2
clone size: few
CDR3 DNA: TGTGCCAGCAGCTTAGGGCCCGATTTTGGCTACACCTTC
CDR3 protein: CASSLGPDFGYTF

D gene: TRBD2
J gene: TRBJ2-7
V gene: TRBV10-3
clone size: many
CDR3 DNA: TGTGCCATCAGTGGGGCGGGAGCCTTCTACGAGCAGTACTTC
CDR3 protein: CAISGAGAFYEQYF

D gene: TRBD1
J gene: TRBJ1-6
V gene: TRBV20-1
clone size: few
CDR3 DNA: TGCAGTGCTAGACCCATTCCAACAGGGGAAGGAGCGCATTCACCCCTCCACTTT
CDR3 protein: CSARPIPTGEGAHSPLHF

D gene: .
J gene: TRBJ2-3
V gene: TRBV21-1
clone size: .
CDR3 DNA: TGTGCCACAAGACCACAGGCGGGCACAGATACGCAGTATTTT
CDR3 protein: CATRPQAGTDTQYF

D gene: .
J gene: TRBJ2-2
V gene: TRBV5-1
clone size: .
CDR3 DNA: TGCGCCAGCAGCTTGGCGTCAACGAACACCGGGGAGCTGTTTTTT
CDR3 protein: CASSLASTNTGELFF